What follows are 17 T cell receptor beta chains derived from one specimen sequenced in a study of control samples from healthy donors and cancer patients. Clones were read by immunoSEQ multiplex PCR, and TCRdb kept only the in-frame ones, dropping some. Seen here are about 80,000 clones, 70% to 85% observed once, and the top ten hold 11%. The specimen was PBMCs. The source is a man between 60 and 70 years old with head and neck cancer.

This clone was detected only a few times. The chain carries TRBV3-1 (or the pseudogene TRBV3-2) and TRBJ2-5; tentatively, D is TRBD2 (6 bases). CDR3 length: 19 amino acids. CDR1 is LGHDT and CDR2 is YNNKEL in the germline V gene (reference sequence). Trimming stripped 2 bases from V and 3 bases from J, with 25 bases between. CDR3 residues: CASSQRGASEHIQKETQYF. The DNA of the CDR3 is TGTGCCAGCAGCCAAAGAGGGGCTAGCGAACACATCCAGAAAGAGACCCAGTACTTC.

CDR3 DNA sequence: TGTGCCAGCAGCTTGGGAGGGCGAATTGAGGGGAACACTGAAGCTTTCTTT. The encoded protein is CASSLGGRIEGNTEAFF. The chain links TRBV5-4 to TRBJ1-1; D not resolved. This CDR3 spans 17 amino acids. The V gene's germline CDR1 is SGHNT and CDR2 YYREEE (reference sequence). Trimming shortened V by 0 bases and J by 1 base, and 16 bases separated the two germline ends.

J is TRBJ2-3 and V is TRBV18; tentatively, D is TRBD1 or TRBD2 (5 bases each). The germline gives CDR1 KGHSH, CDR2 LQKENI. V was cut by 3 bases and J by 6 bases, with 19 bases left in between. The CDR3 sequence is 16 residues long. This CDR3 is CASSPSAPRVWDTQYF. The DNA for the CDR3 is TGTGCCAGCTCACCTAGCGCCCCCAGGGTGTGGGATACGCAGTATTTT.

The chain is built from TRBV27 and TRBJ1-1, with D perhaps matching TRBD1 (5 bases). Trimming stripped 6 bases from V and 11 bases from J, with 25 bases between. Germline CDR1 and CDR2: MNHEY and SMNVEV (reference sequence). This CDR3 is 15 amino acids long. The CDR3 DNA sequence: TGTGCCAGCAGATTCGAGGGCAGGGATGAAACTGGGGCTTTCTTT. Amino acids: CASRFEGRDETGAFF.

The chain carries TRBV6-5 and TRBJ2-3; a possible D gene is TRBD1 (5 bases). The germline gives CDR1 MNHEY, CDR2 SVGAGI. The V end was cut by 2 bases, the J end by 6 bases, with 9 bases between. This CDR3 has 13 amino acids. CDR3 DNA: TGTGCCAGCAGTTACCCCGACAGTGATACGCAGTATTTT. Encoded protein: CASSYPDSDTQYF.

This clone has more than one count but fewer than ten. The chain links TRBV11-2 to TRBJ2-7; 11 bases fit TRBD2. CDR1 SGHAT and CDR2 FQNNGV come from the germline V gene. The CDR3 runs to 15 residues. V lost 5 bases to trimming and J lost 5 bases; unmatched junction nucleotides: 8. The CDR3 region is CASSPLAGGQNEQYF. CDR3 nucleotides: TGTGCCAGCAGCCCGCTAGCGGGAGGTCAGAACGAGCAGTACTTC.

This chain connects TRBV9 to TRBJ2-7; D may correspond to TRBD1 or TRBD2 (5 bases each). Germline lookup yields CDR1 SGDLS and CDR2 YYNGEE. This CDR3 is 16 amino acids long. V was trimmed by 4 bases and J by 8 bases, leaving 25 bases between them. This chain's CDR3 is CASSQTRGVPGTKQYF. Here the CDR3 DNA reads TGTGCCAGCAGCCAAACCCGAGGGGTCCCAGGTACTAAGCAGTACTTC.

The chain combines TRBV19 with TRBJ1-3; D is undetermined. Germline V gives CDR1 LNHDA, CDR2 SQIVND (reference sequence). This CDR3 spans 13 amino acids. Trimming took 7 bases from V and 0 from J, leaving 7 bases between them. The CDR3 nucleotides are TGTGCCAGTAATACCAACTCTGGAAACACCATATATTTT. Translating gives CASNTNSGNTIYF.

Of note for this clone: A read error may account for a junction end that differs from germline. This chain links TRBV12-3 or TRBV12-4 with TRBJ2-3; TRBD2 matches 10 bases. This CDR3 is built from 12 residues. CDR3 in amino acids: CASSLEGLALHF. The CDR3, as DNA: TGTGCCAGCAGTTTAGAGGGACTAGCGCTCCATTTT.

The gene calls are TRBV30 and TRBJ2-7; possibly TRBD1 or TRBD2 for D (5 bases each). V was trimmed by 2 bases and J by 0 bases, leaving 17 bases between them. The CDR3 runs to 16 residues. CDR1 and CDR2 (germline): GTSNPN, SVGIG (reference sequence). CDR3 nucleotides: TGTGCCTGGAGTCCCCTCATGAGGGGATTCTCCTACGAGCAGTACTTC. The encoded protein is CAWSPLMRGFSYEQYF.

The chain recombines TRBV28 with TRBJ2-1, with TRBD2 identical over 13 bases. V was clipped by 10 bases and J by 4 bases; unmatched bases: 22. The length of the CDR3 is 20 residues. Germline CDR1 reads MDHEN; CDR2 reads SYDVKM. The CDR3 is CATYRGGLAGWSSLYNEQFF. CDR3 nucleotide sequence: TGTGCCACCTACCGTGGGGGACTAGCGGGATGGAGTTCGTTATACAATGAGCAGTTCTTC.

The table lists this clone with many counts. The chain is built from TRBV6-6 and TRBJ2-5; D call uncertain. From germline, CDR1 is MNHNY and CDR2 SVGAGI (reference sequence). This CDR3 contains 14 residues. V shed 0 bases and J shed 2 bases, with 7 bases lying between them. The CDR3 protein is CASSYSYGQETQYF. The CDR3 nucleotides are TGTGCCAGCAGTTACTCTTATGGGCAAGAGACCCAGTACTTC.

This chain joins TRBV27 and TRBJ2-2; D is unclear. Germline V gene lookup returns CDR1 MNHEY and CDR2 SMNVEV (reference sequence). This CDR3 region has 13 residues. V was pared by 4 bases and J by 4 bases, with 7 bases between. CDR3 amino acids: CASSWGGTGELFF. CDR3 DNA: TGTGCCAGCAGTTGGGGTGGCACCGGGGAGCTGTTTTTT.

This chain connects TRBV5-4 to TRBJ1-1, with 9 bases aligning to TRBD1. Per germline, CDR1 SGHNT and CDR2 YYREEE (reference sequence). Trimming cost V 5 bases and J 4 bases; bases outside gene matches: 9. CDR3 length equals 15 residues. The chain's CDR3 is CASRPGQGLGTEAFF. CDR3 in DNA: TGTGCCAGCAGACCGGGACAGGGTTTGGGCACTGAAGCTTTCTTT.

DNA for the CDR3: TGTGCCAGCACCGTTGGCTGGGGATACGAGCAGTACTTC. Protein sequence: CASTVGWGYEQYF. This rearrangement joins TRBV7-2 to TRBJ2-7, with unresolved D. The germline V and J ends were trimmed by 7 bases and 4 bases, with 14 bases remaining between them. The CDR3 is 13 amino acids. CDR1 and CDR2 from the germline V gene are SGHTA and FQGNSA.

J is TRBJ1-2 and V is TRBV10-3; TRBD1 aligns across 7 bases. With 7 bases clipped from V and 1 base from J, the junction kept 6 bases outside the gene matches. The CDR3 covers 14 residues. Germline V gene lookup returns CDR1 ENHRY and CDR2 SYGVKD. CDR3 sequence (DNA): TGTGCCATCACCACGACAGGGAATAACTATGGCTACACCTTC. This codes for CAITTTGNNYGYTF.

V and J are TRBV4-2 and TRBJ1-5, with D unclear. CDR1 is LGHNA and CDR2 is YNFKEQ in the germline V gene. The CDR3 has 14 residues. Between the trimmed V and J ends, which lost 1 base and 3 bases, there was a span of 7 bases. The DNA for the CDR3 is TGTGCCAGCAGCCAAGGTCTTATCAATCAGCCCCAGCATTTT. Protein: CASSQGLINQPQHF.